Listed here is a single TCR beta chain. Its antigen is currently not known. Base qualities are missing; no much larger clone stands one base away. The pancreatic ductal adenocarcinoma patients who were selected had gone through surgery without receiving any neoadjuvant therapy. Peripheral blood was collected in heparin tubes, and PBMCs were isolated by histopaque density gradient and cryopreserved in approximately 9.2% DMSO. Genomic DNA was extracted from 7 PBMC and about 10 flash-frozen tumor specimens using the DNeasy Blood and Tissue Kit with Proteinase K and RNase treatment. Counted from cysteine to phenylalanine, this CDR3 has 15 amino acids. Only CDR3 DNA is held: 45 bases, read in frame from base 1. From a lookup of the germline V gene, CDR1 and CDR2 are SNHLY and FYNNEI. The germline ends are 18 bases apart after V is trimmed by 8 bases and J by 4 bases. The data were taken from a study of T cells in pancreatic ductal adenocarcinoma (dated by TCRdb to about 2017). Looking at the study overall: The work assessed suppressive cells as well as CD8+ T cells infiltrating resected pancreatic ductal adenocarcinoma, measuring their numbers, locations, and properties, in order to shed light on the adaptive T-cell response that occurs naturally.

The immunoSEQ hsTCRB kit was used to amplify TCR beta CDR3 regions from genomic DNA. An Illumina HiSeq system was used for high-throughput TRB CDR3 sequencing. The published analysis was carried out like this. Sequencing reads were analyzed with the immunoSEQ software, and nonproductive sequences with premature stops or frame-shifts were excluded. Clonality of the repertoire was calculated as one minus Shannon entropy normalized by log2 of the number of unique productive sequences. TCRdb stores this immuneACCESS table with in-frame sequences only. Part of the clones is absent; in the studies checked, under half of the shortfall reflects unresolved V genes, and no reason is known for the rest. That table furnishes V, J and clone size, whereas the DNA furnished D and trimming. The sample table contains 12,000 or so clones; only one count was recorded for 75% to 90% of them. The ten largest clonotypes hold roughly 18% of the sample.

General conclusions and limits of the study: Because tumors are enriched in CD45RO+ effector T cells rather than naive T cells, which biases toward lower diversity, comparisons of clonality between tumor and blood may be biased. Because inoperable disease is present at presentation in most pancreatic cancer patients, the resected cohort was biased toward the minority with early-stage disease. T-cell clonality showed no significant difference between tumor and blood, with a mean clonality of approximately 0.1 in tumors and approximately 0.067 in blood. Compared with tumor samples, blood samples had more total productive templates and about 7.5-fold more unique clonotypes.

Sequencing was done on a sample of PBMCs. Recombination connected TRBV2 to TRBJ2-4; the D gene lacks a confident call. The TCR comes from a human donor with pancreatic ductal adenocarcinoma. The DNA sequence is as follows: TGTGCCAGCCAAAAAGGGTCTGCGGAAAAAAACATTCAGTACTTC. It specifies CASQKGSAEKNIQYF.